These 9 T cell receptor beta chains share one sample of origin, sequenced in a study of monozygotic twins with inflammatory bowel disease. TCRdb reprocessed the 5' RACE reads and reports one entry per CDR3 protein, with no DNA. This table holds around 380,000 distinct CDR3 sequences. The sequencing input was blood. These receptor sequences come from a human donor with ulcerative colitis or Crohn's disease, or a healthy co-twin of an affected twin (not recorded which).

The V gene is TRBV10-3, the J gene TRBJ2-3; TCRdb selects TRBD2, and the lack of DNA leaves this call unchecked. The CDR3 is made up of 14 amino acids. Germline V gives CDR1 ENHRY, CDR2 SYGVKD. CDR3 region: CAIEDGRKEDTQYF.

This chain links TRBV2 with TRBJ2-1; TCRdb picks TRBD1, but there is no DNA to check that call. The CDR3 has 13 residues. Germline loops: CDR1 SNHLY, CDR2 FYNNEI. The CDR3 loop is CASTQGIHNEQFF.

This sequence joins TRBV6-2 or TRBV6-3 and TRBJ1-5. The CDR3 is 13 residues long. Germline lookup yields CDR1 MNHEY and CDR2 SVGEGT. The CDR3 sequence: CASSYEASQPQHF.

The chain carries TRBV10-3 and TRBJ1-3; TCRdb reports TRBD1, a call that lacks DNA to check it against. The germline CDR1 and CDR2 sequences are ENHRY and SYGVKD. The CDR3 extends over 13 amino acids. CDR3 in amino acids: CAITRELGNTIYF.

V and J are TRBV7-3 and TRBJ1-1. This CDR3 is 13 amino acids long. Germline CDR1 SGHTA, CDR2 FQGTGA. Here the CDR3 reads CASSIQREAEAFF.

The chain uses TRBV3-1 and TRBJ2-1. Germline V gene data show CDR1 as LGHDT and CDR2 as YNNKEL (reference sequence). The CDR3 loop spans 15 amino acids. CDR3 in amino acids: CASSRDVGREREQFF.

The CDR3 region is CASSLPTSAYEQYF. J is TRBJ2-7 and V is TRBV5-1. The CDR3 runs to 14 residues. The germline CDR1 and CDR2 sequences are SGHRS and YFSETQ.

J is TRBJ2-1 and V is TRBV7-9; TCRdb gives TRBD2 as the D gene, but with no DNA this cannot be confirmed. The CDR3 has 15 residues. Germline CDR1 reads SEHNR; CDR2 reads FQNEAQ (reference sequence). CDR3 sequence: CASSFGPGAYNEQFF.

This sequence joins TRBV6-1 and TRBJ1-1; TCRdb reports TRBD1, a call that lacks DNA to check it against. Germline V gene data show CDR1 as MNHNS and CDR2 as SASEGT. There are 15 residues in the CDR3. The CDR3: CASSETLGTGLEAFF.